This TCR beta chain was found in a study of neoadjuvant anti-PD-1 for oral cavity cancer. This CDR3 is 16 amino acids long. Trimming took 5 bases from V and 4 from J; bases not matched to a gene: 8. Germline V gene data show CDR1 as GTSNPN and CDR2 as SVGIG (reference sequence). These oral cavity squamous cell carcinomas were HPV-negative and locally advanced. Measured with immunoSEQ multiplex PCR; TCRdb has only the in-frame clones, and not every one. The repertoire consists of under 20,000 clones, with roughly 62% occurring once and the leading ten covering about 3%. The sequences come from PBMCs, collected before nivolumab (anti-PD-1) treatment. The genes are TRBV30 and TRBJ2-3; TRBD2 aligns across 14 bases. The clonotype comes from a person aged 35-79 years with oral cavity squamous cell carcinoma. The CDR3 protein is CAWDPGLAGVPDTQYF. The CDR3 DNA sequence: TGTGCCTGGGATCCGGGACTAGCGGGAGTACCAGATACGCAGTATTTT.